The TCR beta chain under discussion was sequenced for a study of identical twins. Regarding the study as a whole: Findings came from cross-sectional statistics, without long-term follow-up of donors. A lower insertion count was a feature of abundant cord blood beta clonotypes, with no such feature in memory repertoires.

With template switching, a universal primer site was added, and the cDNA carried unique molecular identifiers. TCRdb reanalysed the 5' RACE reads using MiXCR and keeps one entry per CDR3 protein. The table includes 200,000 to 250,000 distinct CDR3 sequences, 9.5% to 15% detected once. Turning to this clonotype: Its antigen is unidentified.

Everyone who gave samples was a healthy Caucasian. Another study also made use of these data, one on yellow fever vaccine responses in identical twins.

The sequence was obtained from a young woman in good health. Material: memory (CD45RO+) T cells sorted from blood.

CDR3 bases: TGTGCCAGCAGCTTTATGCCCACAGGGGGGTTAAGAGATACGCAGTATTTT. Translating it yields CASSFMPTGGLRDTQYF. This rearrangement joins TRBV7-2 to TRBJ2-3, with TRBD1 identical over 8 bases. Germline-derived CDR1 and CDR2 are SGHTA and FQGNSA. V was pared by 3 bases and J by 5 bases, with 13 bases of the junction left unmatched. The CDR3 is 17 residues long.